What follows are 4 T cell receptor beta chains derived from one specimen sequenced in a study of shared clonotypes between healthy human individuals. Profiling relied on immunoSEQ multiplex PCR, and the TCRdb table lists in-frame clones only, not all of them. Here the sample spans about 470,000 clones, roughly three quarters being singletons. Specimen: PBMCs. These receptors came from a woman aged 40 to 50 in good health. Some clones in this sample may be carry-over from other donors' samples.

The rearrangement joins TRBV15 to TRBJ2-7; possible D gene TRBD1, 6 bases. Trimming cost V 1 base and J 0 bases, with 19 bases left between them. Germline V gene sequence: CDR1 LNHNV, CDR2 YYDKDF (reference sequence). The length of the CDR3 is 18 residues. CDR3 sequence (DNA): TGTGCCACCAGCAGAGCCCCTAGGGGGTACGGGGACTCCTACGAGCAGTACTTC. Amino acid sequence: CATSRAPRGYGDSYEQYF.

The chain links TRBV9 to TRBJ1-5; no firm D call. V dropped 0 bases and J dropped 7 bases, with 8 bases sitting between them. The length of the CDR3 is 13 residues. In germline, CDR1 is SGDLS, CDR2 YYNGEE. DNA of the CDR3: TGTGCCAGCAGCGTAGACTTAGGCCAGCCCCAGCATTTT. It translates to CASSVDLGQPQHF.

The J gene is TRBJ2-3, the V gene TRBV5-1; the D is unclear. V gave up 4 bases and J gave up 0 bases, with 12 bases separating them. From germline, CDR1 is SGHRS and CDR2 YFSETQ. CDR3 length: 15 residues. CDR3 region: CASSMDGSSTDTQYF. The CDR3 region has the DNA TGCGCCAGCAGCATGGACGGATCTAGCACAGATACGCAGTATTTT.

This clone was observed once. CDR3 nucleotides: TGCGCCAGCAGCTTATCAATGGAGACCCAGTACTTC. The encoded protein is CASSLSMETQYF. The gene calls are TRBV5-1 and TRBJ2-5; D gene uncertain. The germline gives CDR1 SGHRS, CDR2 YFSETQ. CDR3 length: 12 amino acids. V gave up 2 bases and J gave up 5 bases, with 7 bases separating them. The full variable domain, its missing parts supplied by reference TRBV5-1 and TRBJ2-5, is KAGVTQTPRYLIKTRGQQVTLSCSPISGHRSVSWYQQTPGQGLQFLFEYFSETQRNKGNFPGRFSGRQFSNSRSEMNVSTLELGDSALYLCASSLSMETQYFGPGTRLLVL.